The 25 T cell receptor beta chains listed next were all sequenced from one sample in a study of vaccination effects on CD4 cells after COVID-19. Using viral peptide pools, the ViraFEST assay grew out antigen-specific CD4+ T cells prior to sequencing. Culturing for approximately 10 days preceded CD4+ T cell isolation. The participants, recipients of two vaccine doses, got either BNT162b2 or mRNA-1273. No cognate antigen is known for these TCRs. TCRdb's table, derived via immunoSEQ multiplex PCR, lists solely in-frame clones and lacks some. The sample gives roughly 46,000 clones, 74% of which show up once; around 15% is in the top ten. The sequenced sample was CD4+ T cells from PBMCs cultured with HCoV-OC43 spike peptides, obtained after COVID-19 vaccination. Subset given: HCoV-OC43 spike overlapping peptide pool stimulation. These receptors originate from a human donor who received a COVID-19 vaccine.

This clone was seen only a few times. The V call is TRBV7-7, the J call TRBJ2-1; D perhaps matches TRBD2 (7 bases). CDR3 length equals 15 residues. The V end was cut by 2 bases, the J end by 6 bases, with 14 bases between. Germline CDR1 and CDR2: SSHAT and FNYEAQ (reference sequence). CDR3 loop: CASSLLGGALNEQFF. The CDR3 bases are TGTGCCAGCAGCTTATTGGGGGGGGCTCTCAATGAGCAGTTCTTC.

CDR3 sequence (DNA): TGTGCCACCCTCGCGGGACAGGGGGTATATCAGCCCCAGCATTTT. Translated: CATLAGQGVYQPQHF. V usage is TRBV19 and J usage is TRBJ1-5; 11 bases agree with TRBD1. Germline trimming cut 10 bases from V and 5 bases from J; bases unmatched to any gene: 10. Germline V lookup: CDR1 LNHDA, CDR2 SQIVND (reference sequence). The CDR3 length is 15 residues.

J is TRBJ2-2 and V is TRBV29-1, with TRBD1 matching over 9 bases. V gave up 8 bases and J gave up 5 bases; unmatched junction bases: 3. From germline, CDR1 is SQVTM and CDR2 ANQGSEA. The CDR3 contains 12 residues. CDR3 protein: CSYRGQTGELFF. CDR3 in DNA: TGCAGCTACAGGGGGCAAACCGGGGAGCTGTTTTTT.

The CDR3 spells CATSDAGQGAYEQFF. The CDR3 DNA follows: TGTGCCACCAGTGATGCCGGACAGGGGGCGTATGAGCAGTTCTTC. The chain is built from TRBV24-1 and TRBJ2-1; TRBD1 matches 11 bases. With 3 bases clipped from V and 8 bases from J, the junction kept 5 bases outside the gene matches. Germline V CDR1 and CDR2: KGHDR, SFDVKD. This CDR3 region has 15 residues.

The genes are TRBV6-2 or TRBV6-3 and TRBJ2-1; the D gene is possibly TRBD2 (5 bases). Germline CDR1 reads MNHEY; CDR2 reads SVGEGT. Trimming stripped 2 bases from V and 3 bases from J, with 20 bases between. The CDR3 length is 18 residues. CDR3: CASSYASGLGPFYNEQFF. CDR3 nucleotide sequence: TGTGCCAGCAGTTACGCGAGCGGACTGGGCCCGTTCTACAATGAGCAGTTCTTC.

The rearrangement joins TRBV24-1 to TRBJ2-2; 8 bases line up with TRBD1. Losses at the gene ends were 6 bases for V and 1 base for J; bases not matched to a gene: 6. This CDR3 has 16 amino acids. Germline V gene data show CDR1 as KGHDR and CDR2 as SFDVKD. The CDR3 spells CATSTTGTGNTGELFF. CDR3 DNA: TGTGCCACCAGTACTACCGGGACAGGGAACACCGGGGAGCTGTTTTTT.

The J gene is TRBJ1-1, the V gene TRBV7-9; no clear D. The CDR3 spans 14 residues. Trimming stripped 1 base from V and 1 base from J, with 7 bases between. Per the germline V gene, CDR1 is SEHNR and CDR2 is FQNEAQ (reference sequence). CDR3 sequence: CASSLGSGNTEAFF. The CDR3 region has the DNA TGTGCCAGCAGCTTAGGATCGGGGAACACTGAAGCTTTCTTT. Full variable domain (outside the CDR3, taken from reference TRBV7-9 and TRBJ1-1): DTGVSQNPRHKITKRGQNVTFRCDPISEHNRLYWYRQTLGQGPEFLTYFQNEAQLEKSRLLSDRFSAERPKGSFSTLEIQRTEQGDSAMYLCASSLGSGNTEAFFGQGTRLTVV.

The J gene is TRBJ2-5, the V gene TRBV10-2; tentative D call: TRBD1 (5 bases). Trimming took off 6 bases at V and 5 bases at J, with 22 bases between the two ends. This CDR3 is built from 16 residues. Germline V CDR1 and CDR2: WSHSY, SAAADI. The CDR3 loop reads CASRGSRGREIETQYF. The CDR3, as DNA: TGCGCCAGCAGGGGATCTAGGGGCAGGGAAATTGAGACCCAGTACTTC.

The V call is TRBV5-1, the J call TRBJ2-3; D is perhaps TRBD1 or TRBD2 (6 bases each). The CDR3 contains 16 residues. V lost 2 bases and J 6 bases, leaving 19 bases between the germline ends. Germline loops: CDR1 SGHRS, CDR2 YFSETQ. This CDR3 reads CASSLGPGLGGDTQYF. The CDR3 DNA reads as TGCGCCAGCAGCTTAGGCCCGGGACTGGGGGGCGATACGCAGTATTTT.

This rearrangement joins TRBV30 to TRBJ1-3; 9 bases are shared with TRBD1. The CDR3 has 12 residues. Trimming took 3 bases from V and 15 from J; bases not matched to a gene: 9. CDR1 and CDR2 from the germline V gene are GTSNPN and SVGIG (reference sequence). CDR3 protein: CAWRPGQGGKYF. CDR3 nucleotides: TGTGCCTGGAGACCGGGACAGGGTGGAAAATATTTT.

This chain links TRBV10-3 with TRBJ2-7; D could derive from TRBD1 or TRBD2 (7 bases each). Germline CDR1 reads ENHRY; CDR2 reads SYGVKD. V shed 11 bases and J shed 3 bases, with 17 bases lying between them. The CDR3 has 13 amino acids. The CDR3 DNA reads TGTGCCGCCAGCGGGACAGAAAGCTACGAGCAGTACTTC. Translation: CAASGTESYEQYF.

The chain's CDR3 is CASSRLDSSYEQYF. CDR3 nucleotide sequence: TGTGCCAGCAGCCGCTTAGACAGCTCCTACGAGCAGTACTTC. The chain couples TRBV3-1 (or the pseudogene TRBV3-2) to TRBJ2-7; perhaps TRBD1 as D (5 bases). Germline V lookup: CDR1 LGHDT, CDR2 YNNKEL (reference sequence). The CDR3 extends over 14 amino acids. Trimming took 4 bases from V and 0 from J, leaving 10 bases between them.

This clone turned up a few times. This sequence joins TRBV6-1 and TRBJ2-6; 7 nucleotides line up with TRBD1. Germline loops: CDR1 MNHNS, CDR2 SASEGT. The CDR3 has 17 residues. V was clipped by 3 bases and J by 1 base; unmatched bases: 6. The CDR3 DNA reads TGTGCCAGCAGTGAGACAGGGTTGGTATCTGGGGCCAACGTCCTGACTTTC. Translation gives CASSETGLVSGANVLTF.

The CDR3 loop is CASSQALGTSYEQYF. The DNA for the CDR3 is TGTGCCAGCAGCCAAGCGCTGGGTACGTCCTACGAGCAGTACTTC. The chain combines TRBV3-1 (or the pseudogene TRBV3-2) with TRBJ2-7; D unresolved. Germline V gives CDR1 LGHDT, CDR2 YNNKEL (reference sequence). CDR3 length: 15 residues. V was shortened by 1 base and J by 1 base, with 11 bases between the two germline ends.

This sequence joins TRBV6-5 and TRBJ1-2, with 8 bases aligning to TRBD1. Per germline, CDR1 MNHEY and CDR2 SVGAGI. J was trimmed by 5 bases and V by 0 bases; bases with no gene match: 5. The CDR3 runs to 15 residues. The CDR3 bases are TGTGCCAGCAGTTACTCGCGGCAGGGGGCATATGGCTACACCTTC. This sequence encodes CASSYSRQGAYGYTF.

The chain carries TRBV6-5 and TRBJ1-1, with TRBD1 matching over 9 bases. Germline CDR1 MNHEY, CDR2 SVGAGI. V gave up 6 bases and J gave up 10 bases; unmatched junction bases: 15. The CDR3 totals 15 residues. CDR3 loop: CASRETGTGTPRAFF. The CDR3 DNA follows: TGTGCCAGCAGGGAGACAGGGACAGGGACTCCTCGAGCTTTCTTT.

Remarks on this clone: The junction differs from germline at one of its ends, possibly a read error. V and J are TRBV5-4 and TRBJ2-6; D tentatively fits TRBD1 or TRBD2 (5 bases each). CDR1 and CDR2 from the germline V gene are SGHNT and YYREEE (reference sequence). The CDR3 is 12 amino acids. The CDR3 DNA is TGTGCCAGCAGCCTGGGGGACAACGTCCTGACTTTC. Amino acid sequence: CASSLGDNVLTF.

The chain links TRBV12-3 or TRBV12-4 to TRBJ1-3; no firm D call. V was clipped by 8 bases and J by 2 bases, with 10 bases between them. The CDR3 is 13 residues long. CDR3 sequence (DNA): TGTGCCAGCGGCTTCCGCCCTGGAAACACCATATATTTT. It specifies CASGFRPGNTIYF.

This rearrangement joins TRBV6-5 to TRBJ1-2; the D is unclear. The germline gives CDR1 MNHEY, CDR2 SVGAGI. Trimming took 6 bases from V and 2 from J, leaving 10 bases between them. The CDR3 has 13 amino acids. CDR3 in DNA: TGTGCCAGCAGATACCAGGCCAACTATGGCTACACCTTC. Translating gives CASRYQANYGYTF.

The gene calls are TRBV6-5 and TRBJ1-2; 9 bases agree with TRBD1. The germline V gene encodes CDR1 MNHEY and CDR2 SVGAGI. Germline trimming cut 2 bases from V and 3 bases from J; bases unmatched to any gene: 4. The CDR3 length is 15 residues. The CDR3 DNA is TGTGCCAGCAGTTACGGAACAGGGGGCCACTATGGCTACACCTTC. Its translation: CASSYGTGGHYGYTF.

DNA for the CDR3: TGTGCCAGCAGCTTGGGACAGGGGATTTCACCCCTCCACTTT. Its protein is CASSLGQGISPLHF. The chain recombines TRBV7-9 with TRBJ1-6, with 10 bases fitting TRBD1. Germline-derived CDR1 and CDR2 are SEHNR and FQNEAQ (reference sequence). V lost 3 bases, J lost 9 bases, and 2 bases stayed unmatched. The length of the CDR3 is 14 residues.

The rearrangement links TRBV5-1 to TRBJ2-7; TRBD1 matches at 8 bases. V was clipped by 1 base and J by 1 base; unmatched bases: 1. CDR1 is SGHRS and CDR2 is YFSETQ in the germline V gene. This CDR3 is built from 14 residues. The CDR3 here is CASSLNRGSYEQYF. CDR3 nucleotide sequence: TGCGCCAGCAGCTTGAACAGGGGGTCCTACGAGCAGTACTTC. Combining the CDR3 with reference TRBV5-1 and TRBJ2-7 gives the whole variable domain KAGVTQTPRYLIKTRGQQVTLSCSPISGHRSVSWYQQTPGQGLQFLFEYFSETQRNKGNFPGRFSGRQFSNSRSEMNVSTLELGDSALYLCASSLNRGSYEQYFGPGTRLTVT.

This clone showed up just once. The chain has TRBV19 and TRBJ2-5; 10 nucleotides agree with TRBD2. Trimming at V came to 5 bases and at J to 3 bases, leaving 9 bases not matched to a gene. The CDR3 is made up of 16 amino acids. Germline-derived CDR1 and CDR2 are LNHDA and SQIVND (reference sequence). The CDR3 protein is CASSALGLAAEETQYF. The CDR3 DNA sequence: TGTGCCAGTAGTGCCCTAGGACTAGCGGCGGAAGAGACCCAGTACTTC.

The rearrangement links TRBV7-9 to TRBJ1-1; TRBD1 might be the D (6 bases). Trimming took off 3 bases at V and 4 bases at J, with 15 bases between the two ends. The germline CDR1 and CDR2 sequences are SEHNR and FQNEAQ (reference sequence). The CDR3 runs to 15 residues. The CDR3 nucleotides read TGTGCCAGCAGCTTTAGGGGGGGGTCGGTCACTGAAGCTTTCTTT. It translates to CASSFRGGSVTEAFF.

The chain is built from TRBV7-8 and TRBJ1-4, with TRBD1 matching over 8 bases. The trim removed 5 bases at V and 6 bases at J, leaving 14 bases unmatched. Per the germline V gene, CDR1 is SGHVS and CDR2 is FQNEAQ. The CDR3 runs 17 residues. The CDR3 loop reads CASSPQGALGVDEKLFF. The CDR3 region has the DNA TGTGCCAGCAGCCCGCAGGGGGCGCTTGGTGTAGATGAAAAACTGTTTTTT.